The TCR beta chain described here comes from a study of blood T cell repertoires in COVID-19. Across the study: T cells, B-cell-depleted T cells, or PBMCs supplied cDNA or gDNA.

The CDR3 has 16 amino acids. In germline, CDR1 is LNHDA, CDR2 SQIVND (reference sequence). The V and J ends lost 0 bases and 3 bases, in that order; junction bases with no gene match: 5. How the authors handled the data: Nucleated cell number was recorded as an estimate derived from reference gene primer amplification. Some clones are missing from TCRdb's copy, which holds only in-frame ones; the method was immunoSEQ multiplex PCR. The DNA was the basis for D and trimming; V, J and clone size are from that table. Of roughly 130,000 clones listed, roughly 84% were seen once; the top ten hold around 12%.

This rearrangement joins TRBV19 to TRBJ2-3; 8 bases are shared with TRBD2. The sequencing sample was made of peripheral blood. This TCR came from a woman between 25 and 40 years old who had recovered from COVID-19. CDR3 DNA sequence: TGTGCCAGTAGTATAGATACAGCGGGAGCGACAGATACGCAGTATTTT. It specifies CASSIDTAGATDTQYF.